The entry that follows covers one T cell receptor beta chain sequence. The antigen is not known. This sample was taken from a study of cytomegalovirus exposure and HLA in healthy donors. Study-level results: There were some public TCRs occurring in many donors, but most TCR sequences were rare.

The PCR was carried out with 60 Vbeta primers and 13 Jbeta primers. Some clones are missing from TCRdb's copy, which holds only in-frame ones; the method was immunoSEQ multiplex PCR. This sample has over 80,000 clones, with 82% found just once. CDR3 length: 14 residues. V was shortened by 6 bases and J by 0 bases, with 10 bases between the two germline ends. Germline V CDR1 and CDR2: SNHLY, FYNNEI. This chain joins TRBV2 and TRBJ2-3; tentative D call: TRBD2 (6 bases). The TCR comes from a man in his fifties or sixties in good health and CMV-seronegative. Input material: PBMCs. DNA of the CDR3: TGTGCCAGCAGCACGGAGGGTAGCACAGATACGCAGTATTTT. As protein: CASSTEGSTDTQYF.